These 21 T cell receptor beta chains were sequenced from one sample in a study of cytomegalovirus exposure and HLA in healthy donors (dated by TCRdb to between 2016 and 2019). Receptor libraries were prepared by the immunoSEQ multiplex PCR assay. For the multiplex PCR, a mixture combining 60 forward primers for TCR Vbeta segments and 13 reverse primers for TCR Jbeta segments was used. TCRdb carries this immuneACCESS record with in-frame sequences only. Its versions omit some clonotypes, under half of them owing to an unresolved V gene in the studies checked, with the rest unexplained. In all, the sample holds roughly 150,000 clones, and around 78% of those were seen once. Roughly 1.4% of the sample goes to the ten largest clones. Sample: PBMCs. The source of these receptors is a middle-aged man in good health and CMV-seronegative.

The genes are TRBV7-8 and TRBJ2-2; a weak D match, TRBD2 (6 bases). The ends were cut back, 8 bases at V and 3 bases at J, with 10 bases in the middle. Germline CDR1 is SGHVS and CDR2 is FQNEAQ. The CDR3 length is 13 residues. CDR3 bases: TGTGCCAGCGCGGGATGGGACACCGGGGAGCTGTTTTTT. This gives the protein CASAGWDTGELFF. Supplemented by reference TRBV7-8 and TRBJ2-2, the full variable domain reads GAGVSQSPRYKVAKRGQDVALRCDPISGHVSLFWYQQALGQGPEFLTYFQNEAQLDKSGLPSDRFFAERPEGSVSTLKIQRTQQEDSAVYLCASAGWDTGELFFGEGSRLTVL.

The chain carries TRBV18 and TRBJ1-2; possible D gene TRBD1, 5 bases. The germline V gene encodes CDR1 KGHSH and CDR2 LQKENI. Trimming removed 2 bases at V and 7 bases at J, with 14 bases between. This CDR3 comprises 14 residues. CDR3 sequence: CASSPSGGSVGYTF. In nucleotides, the CDR3 is TGTGCCAGCTCACCATCCGGGGGGAGCGTTGGCTACACCTTC.

The chain couples TRBV14 to TRBJ2-5; D ambiguous. Trimming took off 1 base at V and 5 bases at J, with 8 bases between the two ends. CDR1 SGHDN and CDR2 FVKESK come from the germline V gene. The CDR3 contains 13 residues. CDR3 coding DNA: TGTGCCAGCAGCCAAGGCTACTACGAGACCCAGTACTTC. Translated, it gives CASSQGYYETQYF.

The rearrangement links TRBV28 to TRBJ2-3; 7 bases fit TRBD2. Per germline, CDR1 MDHEN and CDR2 SYDVKM. Unmatched junction bases numbered 8, after V lost 10 bases and J lost 1 base. This CDR3 region has 14 residues. The CDR3 region is CATPGAGGTDTQYF. For the CDR3, the DNA is TGTGCCACCCCTGGGGCGGGAGGCACAGATACGCAGTATTTT. The complete variable domain, with remaining parts taken from reference TRBV28 and TRBJ2-3, reads DVKVTQSSRYLVKRTGEKVFLECVQDMDHENMFWYRQDPGLGLRLIYFSYDVKMKEKGDIPEGYSVSREKKERFSLILESASTNQTSMYLCATPGAGGTDTQYFGPGTRLTVL.

This clone was seen only a few times. This CDR3 is CASSLDRGGTDTQYF. DNA of the CDR3: TGTGCCAGCAGCTTAGATCGGGGGGGCACAGATACGCAGTATTTT. V usage is TRBV11-3 and J usage is TRBJ2-3; 7 bases match TRBD2. The germline gives CDR1 SGHNT, CDR2 YENEEA. The CDR3 is 15 amino acids. V was pared by 0 bases and J by 1 base, with 1 base of the junction left unmatched. Combining the CDR3 with reference TRBV11-3 and TRBJ2-3 gives the whole variable domain EAGVVQSPRYKIIEKKQPVAFWCNPISGHNTLYWYLQNLGQGPELLIRYENEEAVDDSQLPKDRFSAERLKGVDSTLKIQPAELGDSAVYLCASSLDRGGTDTQYFGPGTRLTVL.

The chain joins TRBV29-1 to TRBJ1-1, with D hard to call. V dropped 8 bases and J dropped 1 base, with 14 bases sitting between them. Germline CDR1 reads SQVTM; CDR2 reads ANQGSEA. The CDR3 totals 13 residues. CDR3 in amino acids: CSSLLGANTEAFF. CDR3 nucleotides: TGCAGCTCGCTTTTGGGCGCGAACACTGAAGCTTTCTTT.

The V and J genes are TRBV7-9 and TRBJ2-7, with D tentatively TRBD1 (6 bases). The CDR3 covers 13 residues. Looked up from germline, CDR1 is SEHNR and CDR2 is FQNEAQ (reference sequence). Trimming took off 1 base at V and 6 bases at J, with 10 bases between the two ends. As DNA, the CDR3 is TGTGCCAGCAGCTTAGGGGGGACACCCGAGCAGTACGTC. Translation gives CASSLGGTPEQYV.

The chain couples TRBV7-6 to TRBJ2-7, with unresolved D. The length of the CDR3 is 12 residues. Trimming stripped 1 base from V and 5 bases from J, with 6 bases between. Germline loops: CDR1 SGHVS, CDR2 FNYEAQ. CDR3 region: CASSLGGDEQYF. Here the CDR3 DNA reads TGTGCCAGCAGCTTAGGTGGAGACGAGCAGTACTTC.

The chain links TRBV18 to TRBJ1-1, with TRBD1 as a possible D gene (5 bases). This CDR3 has 14 amino acids. V was clipped by 3 bases and J by 4 bases, with 12 bases between them. Germline V gene data show CDR1 as KGHSH and CDR2 as LQKENI. The CDR3 nucleotides are TGTGCCAGCTCACCGACCTACGGGGGCACTGAAGCTTTCTTT. This gives the protein CASSPTYGGTEAFF.

The rearrangement links TRBV15 to TRBJ1-4, with TRBD1 matching over 10 bases. After removal of 0 bases from V and 0 bases from J, the junction contained 7 bases not matched to a gene. From germline, CDR1 is LNHNV and CDR2 YYDKDF (reference sequence). CDR3 length: 19 residues. DNA for the CDR3: TGTGCCACCAGCAGAGATCTTGGGACAGGGGTCACAACTAATGAAAAACTGTTTTTT. Its translation is CATSRDLGTGVTTNEKLFF.

A remark on this clone: Other DNA sequences in this sample translate to the same CDR3. This chain uses TRBV30 with TRBJ1-2; TRBD1 is a possible D gene (6 bases). Trimming left V 3 bases short and J 4 bases short, with 12 bases between. This CDR3 region has 13 residues. CDR1 and CDR2 from the germline V gene are GTSNPN and SVGIG (reference sequence). The DNA for the CDR3 is TGTGCCTGGAGCCCCCAGGGGCCCTATGGCTACACCTTC. Amino acid sequence: CAWSPQGPYGYTF.

V usage is TRBV7-8 and J usage is TRBJ2-7; 13 bases match TRBD2. The CDR3 runs 14 residues. Losses at the gene ends were 3 bases for V and 4 bases for J; bases not matched to a gene: 0. Germline lookup yields CDR1 SGHVS and CDR2 FQNEAQ. The CDR3 protein is CASSLTSGRYEQYF. The CDR3 coding sequence is TGTGCCAGCAGCTTGACTAGCGGGAGGTACGAGCAGTACTTC. The variable domain in full, completed from reference TRBV7-8 and TRBJ2-7, reads GAGVSQSPRYKVAKRGQDVALRCDPISGHVSLFWYQQALGQGPEFLTYFQNEAQLDKSGLPSDRFFAERPEGSVSTLKIQRTQQEDSAVYLCASSLTSGRYEQYFGPGTRLTVT.

The rearrangement links TRBV6-4 to TRBJ2-7; 10 bases agree with TRBD2. This CDR3 has 14 residues. Germline values: CDR1 MRHNA, CDR2 SNTAGT. Germline trimming cut 7 bases from V and 0 bases from J; bases unmatched to any gene: 3. The CDR3 loop is CASNTSGNSYEQYV. As DNA, the CDR3 is TGTGCCAGCAATACTAGCGGGAACTCCTACGAGCAGTACGTC.

The chain employs TRBV5-1 and TRBJ2-3, with TRBD2 matching 8 bases. Germline CDR1 reads SGHRS; CDR2 reads YFSETQ. The CDR3 sequence is 16 residues long. The V and J ends lost 0 bases and 2 bases, in that order; junction bases with no gene match: 5. The CDR3 protein is CASSLEAGVVTDTQYF. In nucleotides, the CDR3 is TGCGCCAGCAGCTTGGAAGCGGGAGTGGTCACAGATACGCAGTATTTT.

With respect to this clone: The junction differs from germline at one of its ends, possibly a read error. The V gene is TRBV20-1, the J gene TRBJ2-1; 14 nucleotides match TRBD2. The CDR3 has 11 amino acids. Germline V CDR1 and CDR2: DFQATT, SNEGSKA (reference sequence). CDR3 nucleotide sequence: TGCAGTGCTGCGACTAGCGGGAGGGGGATCTTC. Translation: CSAATSGRGIF.

The rearrangement uses TRBV6-5 and TRBJ1-1; 7 bases are shared with TRBD1. Germline trimming cut 5 bases from V and 3 bases from J; bases unmatched to any gene: 3. The CDR3 has 13 residues. Germline values: CDR1 MNHEY, CDR2 SVGAGI. In DNA, the CDR3 is TGTGCCAGCAGTGGGACAGACGACACTGAAGCTTTCTTT. Its translation: CASSGTDDTEAFF.

The rearrangement links TRBV2 to TRBJ2-1; D gene ambiguous. Trimming pared 6 bases from V and 4 bases from J, leaving 10 bases between. The germline V gene encodes CDR1 SNHLY and CDR2 FYNNEI. This CDR3 has 13 residues. CDR3 residues: CASRPFGYNEQFF. In DNA form, the CDR3 reads TGTGCCAGCAGACCTTTCGGTTACAATGAGCAGTTCTTC.

The rearrangement uses TRBV28 and TRBJ1-2, with no clear D. This CDR3 has 15 amino acids. Germline CDR1 MDHEN, CDR2 SYDVKM. V was cut by 10 bases and J by 6 bases, with 24 bases left in between. The CDR3: CATAALEGSRNGYTF. Here the CDR3 DNA reads TGTGCCACAGCGGCCCTGGAGGGTTCCCGAAATGGCTACACCTTC.

This clone was observed a handful of times. This chain links TRBV5-4 with TRBJ1-1; D remains unclear. Germline loops: CDR1 SGHNT, CDR2 YYREEE (reference sequence). This CDR3 spans 15 amino acids. V lost 0 bases to trimming and J lost 1 base, with 10 bases between them. This CDR3 is CASSLENSRNTEAFF. CDR3 nucleotide sequence: TGTGCCAGCAGCTTGGAGAATAGTAGGAACACTGAAGCTTTCTTT.

The rearrangement links TRBV19 to TRBJ2-7, with D perhaps TRBD1 (6 bases). This CDR3 comprises 15 residues. In germline, CDR1 is LNHDA, CDR2 SQIVND (reference sequence). Trimming left V 11 bases short and J 2 bases short, with 22 bases between. CDR3 in amino acids: CAGLSGTNTAYEQYV. CDR3 sequence (DNA): TGTGCCGGATTGTCCGGGACAAACACAGCCTACGAGCAGTACGTC.

V is TRBV28 and J is TRBJ1-4; 9 bases are shared with TRBD1. Losses at the gene ends were 6 bases for V and 10 bases for J; bases not matched to a gene: 12. This CDR3 spans 15 amino acids. Per germline, CDR1 MDHEN and CDR2 SYDVKM. The CDR3 loop reads CASRPLGQGGRKLFF. The DNA for the CDR3 is TGTGCCAGCAGGCCCCTGGGACAGGGTGGAAGAAAACTGTTTTTT.